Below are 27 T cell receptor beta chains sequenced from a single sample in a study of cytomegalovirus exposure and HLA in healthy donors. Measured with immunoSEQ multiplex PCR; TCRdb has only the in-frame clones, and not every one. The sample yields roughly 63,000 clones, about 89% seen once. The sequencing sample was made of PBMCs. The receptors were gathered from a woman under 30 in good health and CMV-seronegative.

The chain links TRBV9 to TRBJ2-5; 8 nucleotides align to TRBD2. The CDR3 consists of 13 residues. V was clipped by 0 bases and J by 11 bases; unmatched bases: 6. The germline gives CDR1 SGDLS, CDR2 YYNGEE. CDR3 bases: TGTGCCAGCAGCGTAGGGACTAGCAATGTTCAGTACTTC. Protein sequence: CASSVGTSNVQYF. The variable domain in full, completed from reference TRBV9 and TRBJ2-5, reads DSGVTQTPKHLITATGQRVTLRCSPRSGDLSVYWYQQSLDQGLQFLIQYYNGEERAKGNILERFSAQQFPDLHSELNLSSLELGDSALYFCASSVGTSNVQYFGPGTRLLVL.

Written as DNA, the CDR3 is TGTGCCAGCAGCGTAGATCCTAGCGGGACGTACCAAGAGACCCAGTACTTC. This sequence encodes CASSVDPSGTYQETQYF. The chain combines TRBV9 with TRBJ2-5; 9 nucleotides agree with TRBD2. The V and J ends lost 0 bases and 0 bases, in that order; junction bases with no gene match: 6. The CDR3 covers 17 residues. CDR1 is SGDLS, CDR2 YYNGEE, per germline. Looking up the rest from reference TRBV9 and TRBJ2-5 gives the full variable domain: DSGVTQTPKHLITATGQRVTLRCSPRSGDLSVYWYQQSLDQGLQFLIQYYNGEERAKGNILERFSAQQFPDLHSELNLSSLELGDSALYFCASSVDPSGTYQETQYFGPGTRLLVL.

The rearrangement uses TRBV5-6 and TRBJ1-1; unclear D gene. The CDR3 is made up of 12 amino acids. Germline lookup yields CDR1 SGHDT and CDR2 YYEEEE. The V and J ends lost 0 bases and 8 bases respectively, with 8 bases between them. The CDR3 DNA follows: TGTGCCAGCAGCTTGGGTGGCATCGAAGCTTTCTTT. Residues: CASSLGGIEAFF.

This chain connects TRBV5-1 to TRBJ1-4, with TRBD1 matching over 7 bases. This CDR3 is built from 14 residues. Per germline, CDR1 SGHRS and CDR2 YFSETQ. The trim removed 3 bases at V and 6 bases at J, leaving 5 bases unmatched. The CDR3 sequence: CASSSRQGDEKLFF. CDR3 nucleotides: TGCGCCAGCAGCTCCAGACAGGGTGATGAAAAACTGTTTTTT.

The CDR3 DNA reads as TGTGCCAGCAGTTACGGTCAGGGAGGAACTGAAGCTTTCTTT. It encodes CASSYGQGGTEAFF. The chain couples TRBV6-6 to TRBJ1-1; tentatively, D is TRBD1 (5 bases). Trimming took off 2 bases at V and 5 bases at J, with 12 bases between the two ends. The length of the CDR3 is 14 residues. Germline CDR1 and CDR2: MNHNY and SVGAGI (reference sequence).

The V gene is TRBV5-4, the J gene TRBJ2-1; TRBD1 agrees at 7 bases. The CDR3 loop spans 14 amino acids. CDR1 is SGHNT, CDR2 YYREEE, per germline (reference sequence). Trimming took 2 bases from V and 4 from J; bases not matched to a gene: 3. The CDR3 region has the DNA TGTGCCAGCAGCTTACCGGGACAGTACAATGAGCAGTTCTTC. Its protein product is CASSLPGQYNEQFF.

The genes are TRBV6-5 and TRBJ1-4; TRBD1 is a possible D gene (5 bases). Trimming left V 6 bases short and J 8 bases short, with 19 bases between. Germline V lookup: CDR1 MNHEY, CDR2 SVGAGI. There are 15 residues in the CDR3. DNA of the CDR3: TGTGCCAGCAGAGAAAGTCAGGGATCCTCCGAAAAACTGTTTTTT. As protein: CASRESQGSSEKLFF.

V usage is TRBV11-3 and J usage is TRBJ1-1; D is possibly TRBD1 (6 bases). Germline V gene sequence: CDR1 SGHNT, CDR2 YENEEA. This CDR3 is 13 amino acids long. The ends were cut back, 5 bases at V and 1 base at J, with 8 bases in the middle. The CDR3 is CASSLRGNTEAFF. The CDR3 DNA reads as TGTGCCAGCAGCCTCAGGGGGAACACTGAAGCTTTCTTT.

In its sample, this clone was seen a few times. This CDR3 reads CASSFVNYGYTF. The CDR3 bases are TGTGCCAGTAGTTTCGTAAACTATGGCTACACCTTC. This rearrangement joins TRBV19 to TRBJ1-2; D unresolved. Germline CDR1 and CDR2: LNHDA and SQIVND (reference sequence). This CDR3 contains 12 residues. V was shortened by 5 bases and J by 2 bases, with 6 bases between the two germline ends.

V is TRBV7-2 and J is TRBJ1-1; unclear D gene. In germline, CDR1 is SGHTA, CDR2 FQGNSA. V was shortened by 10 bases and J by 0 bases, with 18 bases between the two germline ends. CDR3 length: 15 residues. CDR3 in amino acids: CATRLLGSLNTEAFF. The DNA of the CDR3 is TGTGCCACCCGATTGCTGGGTAGCCTGAACACTGAAGCTTTCTTT.

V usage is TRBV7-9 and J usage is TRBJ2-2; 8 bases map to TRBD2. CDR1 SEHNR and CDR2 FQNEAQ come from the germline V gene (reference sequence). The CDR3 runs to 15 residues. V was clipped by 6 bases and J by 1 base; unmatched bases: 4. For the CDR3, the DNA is TGTGCCAGCAGACTAGCGGAAATGAACACCGGGGAGCTGTTTTTT. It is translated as CASRLAEMNTGELFF.

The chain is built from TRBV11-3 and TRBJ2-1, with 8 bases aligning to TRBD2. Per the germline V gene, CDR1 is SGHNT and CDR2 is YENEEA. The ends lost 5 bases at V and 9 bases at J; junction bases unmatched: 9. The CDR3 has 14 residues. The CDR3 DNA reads TGTGCCAGCAGCACTCGACGGGGGGGCGGTGAGCAGTTCTTC. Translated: CASSTRRGGGEQFF.

This CDR3 is CASSLSSGGTYEQYF. CDR3 nucleotide sequence: TGTGCCAGCAGCCTATCGTCTGGGGGGACCTACGAGCAGTACTTC. The chain links TRBV27 to TRBJ2-7; weak D call: TRBD2 (6 bases). The CDR3 covers 15 residues. The V gene lost 6 bases and the J gene lost 2 bases, with 17 bases spanning the gap. Germline values: CDR1 MNHEY, CDR2 SMNVEV (reference sequence).

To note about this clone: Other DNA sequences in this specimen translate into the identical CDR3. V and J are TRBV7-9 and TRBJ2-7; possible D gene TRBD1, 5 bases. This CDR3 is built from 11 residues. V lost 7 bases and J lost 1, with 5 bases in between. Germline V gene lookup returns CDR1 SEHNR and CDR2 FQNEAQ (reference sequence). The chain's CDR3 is CASTGSYEQYF. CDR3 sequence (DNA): TGTGCCAGCACAGGGTCCTACGAGCAGTACTTC. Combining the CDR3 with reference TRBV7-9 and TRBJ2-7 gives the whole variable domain DTGVSQNPRHKITKRGQNVTFRCDPISEHNRLYWYRQTLGQGPEFLTYFQNEAQLEKSRLLSDRFSAERPKGSFSTLEIQRTEQGDSAMYLCASTGSYEQYFGPGTRLTVT.

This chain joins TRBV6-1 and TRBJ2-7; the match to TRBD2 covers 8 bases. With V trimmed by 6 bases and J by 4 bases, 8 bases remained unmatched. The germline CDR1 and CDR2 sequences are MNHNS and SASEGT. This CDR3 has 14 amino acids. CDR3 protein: CASRESGGRYEQYF. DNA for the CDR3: TGTGCCAGCAGGGAAAGCGGGGGACGGTACGAGCAGTACTTC.

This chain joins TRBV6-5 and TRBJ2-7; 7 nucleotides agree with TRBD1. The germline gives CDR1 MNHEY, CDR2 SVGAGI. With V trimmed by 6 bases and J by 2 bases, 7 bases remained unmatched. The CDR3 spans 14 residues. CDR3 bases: TGTGCCAGCAGCCCGGGACAGCTTCCCTACGAGCAGTACTTC. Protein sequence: CASSPGQLPYEQYF.

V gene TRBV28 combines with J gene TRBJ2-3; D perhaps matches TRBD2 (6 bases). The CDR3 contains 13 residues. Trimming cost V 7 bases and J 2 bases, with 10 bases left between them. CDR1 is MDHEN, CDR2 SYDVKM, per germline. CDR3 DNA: TGTGCCAGCACCCGCGGGGACACAGATACGCAGTATTTT. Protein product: CASTRGDTDTQYF.

This CDR3 reads CASSETGASQPQHF. The CDR3 region has the DNA TGTGCCAGCAGTGAGACAGGGGCCAGTCAGCCCCAGCATTTT. The rearrangement joins TRBV2 to TRBJ1-5; 8 bases line up with TRBD1. CDR1 is SNHLY and CDR2 is FYNNEI in the germline V gene. This CDR3 contains 14 residues. V gave up 3 bases and J gave up 6 bases; unmatched junction bases: 4.

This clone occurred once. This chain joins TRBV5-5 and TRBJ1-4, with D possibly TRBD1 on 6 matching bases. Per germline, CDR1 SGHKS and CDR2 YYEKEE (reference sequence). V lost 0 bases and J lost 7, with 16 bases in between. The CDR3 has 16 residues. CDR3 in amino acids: CASSLAPGGGSEKLFF. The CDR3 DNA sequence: TGTGCCAGCAGCTTGGCCCCGGGAGGGGGGAGTGAAAAACTGTTTTTT.

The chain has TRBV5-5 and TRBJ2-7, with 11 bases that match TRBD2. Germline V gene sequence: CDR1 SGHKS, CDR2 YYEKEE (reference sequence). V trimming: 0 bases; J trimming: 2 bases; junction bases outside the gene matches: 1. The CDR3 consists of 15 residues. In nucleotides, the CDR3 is TGTGCCAGCAGCTTGGGACTAGCGGGGACCTACGAGCAGTACTTC. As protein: CASSLGLAGTYEQYF.

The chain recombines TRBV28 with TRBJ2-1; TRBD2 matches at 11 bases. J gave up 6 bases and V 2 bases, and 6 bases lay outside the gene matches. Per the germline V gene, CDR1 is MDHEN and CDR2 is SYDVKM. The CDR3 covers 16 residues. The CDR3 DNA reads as TGTGCCAGCAGTTTACCCGGGACTAGCGGTTCCAATGAGCAGTTCTTC. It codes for CASSLPGTSGSNEQFF.

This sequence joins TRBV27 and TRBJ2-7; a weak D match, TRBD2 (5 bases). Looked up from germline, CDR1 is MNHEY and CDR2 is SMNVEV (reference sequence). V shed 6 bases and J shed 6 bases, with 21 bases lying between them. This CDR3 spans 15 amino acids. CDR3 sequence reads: CASSESAATPSEQYF. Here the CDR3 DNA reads TGTGCCAGCAGCGAATCAGCGGCTACCCCCAGCGAGCAGTACTTC.

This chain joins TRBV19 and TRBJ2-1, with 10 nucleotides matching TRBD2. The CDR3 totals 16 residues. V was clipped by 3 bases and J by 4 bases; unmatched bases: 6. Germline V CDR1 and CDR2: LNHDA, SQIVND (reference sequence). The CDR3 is CASSIALAGTYNEQFF. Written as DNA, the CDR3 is TGTGCCAGTAGTATTGCACTAGCGGGGACATACAATGAGCAGTTCTTC.

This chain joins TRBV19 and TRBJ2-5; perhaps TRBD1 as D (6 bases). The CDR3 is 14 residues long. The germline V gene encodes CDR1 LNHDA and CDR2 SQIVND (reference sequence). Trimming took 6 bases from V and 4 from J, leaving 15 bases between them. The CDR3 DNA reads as TGTGCCAGTAGGGGTGGGGGCCTAGGAGAGACCCAGTACTTC. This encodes CASRGGGLGETQYF.

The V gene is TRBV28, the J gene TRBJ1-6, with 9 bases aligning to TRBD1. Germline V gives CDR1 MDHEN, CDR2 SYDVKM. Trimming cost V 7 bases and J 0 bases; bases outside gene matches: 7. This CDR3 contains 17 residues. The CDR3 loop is CASTPGQGSSYNSPLHF. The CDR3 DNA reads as TGTGCCAGCACCCCGGGACAGGGTAGCTCCTATAATTCACCCCTCCACTTT.

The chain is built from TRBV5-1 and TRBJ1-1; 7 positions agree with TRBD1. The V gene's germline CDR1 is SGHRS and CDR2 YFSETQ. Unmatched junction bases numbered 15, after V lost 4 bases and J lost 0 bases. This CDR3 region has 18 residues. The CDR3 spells CASSPPETGKPMNTEAFF. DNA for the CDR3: TGCGCCAGCAGCCCCCCGGAGACAGGGAAACCCATGAACACTGAAGCTTTCTTT. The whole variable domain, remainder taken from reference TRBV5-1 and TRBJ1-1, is KAGVTQTPRYLIKTRGQQVTLSCSPISGHRSVSWYQQTPGQGLQFLFEYFSETQRNKGNFPGRFSGRQFSNSRSEMNVSTLELGDSALYLCASSPPETGKPMNTEAFFGQGTRLTVV.

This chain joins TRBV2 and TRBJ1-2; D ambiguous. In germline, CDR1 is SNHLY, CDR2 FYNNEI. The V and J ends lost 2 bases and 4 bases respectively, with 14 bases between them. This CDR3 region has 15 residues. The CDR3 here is CASSESSGYSYGYTF. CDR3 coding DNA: TGTGCCAGCAGTGAAAGTAGCGGCTACTCCTATGGCTACACCTTC. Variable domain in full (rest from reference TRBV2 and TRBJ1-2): EPEVTQTPSHQVTQMGQEVILRCVPISNHLYFYWYRQILGQKVEFLVSFYNNEISEKSEIFDDQFSVERPDGSNFTLKIRSTKLEDSAMYFCASSESSGYSYGYTFGSGTRLTVV.